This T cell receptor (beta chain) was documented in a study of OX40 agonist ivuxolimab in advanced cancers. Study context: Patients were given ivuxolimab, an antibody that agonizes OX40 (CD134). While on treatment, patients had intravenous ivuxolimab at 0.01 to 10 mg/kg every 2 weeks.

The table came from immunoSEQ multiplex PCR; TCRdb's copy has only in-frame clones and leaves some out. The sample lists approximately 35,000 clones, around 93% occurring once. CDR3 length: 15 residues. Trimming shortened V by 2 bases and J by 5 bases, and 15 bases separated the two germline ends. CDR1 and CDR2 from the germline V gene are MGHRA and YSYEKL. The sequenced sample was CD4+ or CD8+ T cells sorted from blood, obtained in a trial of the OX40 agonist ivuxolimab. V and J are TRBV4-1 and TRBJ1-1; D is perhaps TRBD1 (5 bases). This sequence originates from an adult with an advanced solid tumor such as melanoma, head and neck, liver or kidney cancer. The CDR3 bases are TGCGCCAGCAGCCAAATGCAGGGCGTATATACTGAAGCTTTCTTT. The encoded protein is CASSQMQGVYTEAFF.